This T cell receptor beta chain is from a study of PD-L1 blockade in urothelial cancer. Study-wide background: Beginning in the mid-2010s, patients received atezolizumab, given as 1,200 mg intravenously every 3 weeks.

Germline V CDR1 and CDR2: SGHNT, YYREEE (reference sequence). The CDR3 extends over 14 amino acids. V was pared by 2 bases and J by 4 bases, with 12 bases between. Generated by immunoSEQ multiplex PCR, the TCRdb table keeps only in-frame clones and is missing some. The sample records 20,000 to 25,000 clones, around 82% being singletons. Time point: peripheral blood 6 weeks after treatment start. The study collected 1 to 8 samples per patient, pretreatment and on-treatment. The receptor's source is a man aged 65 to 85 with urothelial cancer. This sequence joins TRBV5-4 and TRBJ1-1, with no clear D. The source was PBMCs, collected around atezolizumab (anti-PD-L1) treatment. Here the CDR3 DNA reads TGTGCCAGCAGCTTCGGGGTTCGTGGCACTGAAGCTTTCTTT. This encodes CASSFGVRGTEAFF. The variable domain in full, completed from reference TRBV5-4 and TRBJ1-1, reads ETGVTQSPTHLIKTRGQQVTLRCSSQSGHNTVSWYQQALGQGPQFIFQYYREEENGRGNFPPRFSGLQFPNYSSELNVNALELDDSALYLCASSFGVRGTEAFFGQGTRLTVV.